These 20 T cell receptor beta chains originate from one sample sequenced in a study of cytomegalovirus exposure and HLA in healthy donors (dated by TCRdb to between 2016 and 2019). Preparation of the library involved the immunoSEQ multiplex PCR assay. For the multiplex PCR, a mixture combining 60 forward primers for TCR Vbeta segments and 13 reverse primers for TCR Jbeta segments was used. In TCRdb, the immuneACCESS table is reduced to in-frame sequences with V and J assigned. These tables do not hold every clone; where another copy was compared, an unresolved V gene accounts for under half, and the others remain unexplained. Present in this sample are 90,000 to 140,000 clones, around 75% of which were seen just once. About 6.9% of the sample is taken by the ten largest. Sequenced material: PBMCs. Every receptor here comes from a man aged 25 to 45 in good health and CMV-seropositive.

This rearrangement joins TRBV5-6 to TRBJ2-7; 10 bases are shared with TRBD1. The J segment lost 5 bases and the V segment lost 6 bases, leaving 17 bases of the junction unmatched. The CDR3 runs to 17 residues. CDR1 SGHDT and CDR2 YYEEEE come from the germline V gene. CDR3 sequence reads: CASNTPPRDRGGHEQYF. The CDR3 DNA reads TGTGCCAGCAACACCCCCCCCCGGGACAGGGGTGGCCACGAGCAGTACTTC.

This clone was observed once. V usage is TRBV6-1 and J usage is TRBJ1-5, with D unclear. Germline V gives CDR1 MNHNS, CDR2 SASEGT. This CDR3 is built from 13 residues. V gave up 2 bases and J gave up 8 bases, with 10 bases separating them. CDR3 sequence: CASSEWPVEPQHF. CDR3 in DNA: TGTGCCAGCAGTGAATGGCCCGTGGAGCCCCAGCATTTT.

This rearrangement joins TRBV9 to TRBJ2-5, with a possible D match to TRBD2 (5 bases). This CDR3 has 13 amino acids. The germline V gene encodes CDR1 SGDLS and CDR2 YYNGEE. Between the trimmed V and J ends, which lost 4 bases and 5 bases, there was a span of 12 bases. CDR3 nucleotides: TGTGCCAGCAGCCCATCCCCGGGGGAGACCCAGTACTTC. Its protein product is CASSPSPGETQYF.

The rearrangement links TRBV5-1 to TRBJ1-4, with 8 bases lining up with TRBD1. CDR3 size: 15 residues. Germline V gene data show CDR1 as SGHRS and CDR2 as YFSETQ. V trimming: 4 bases; J trimming: 2 bases; junction bases outside the gene matches: 4. Here the CDR3 reads CASSINRGTNEKLFF. DNA of the CDR3: TGCGCCAGCAGCATCAACAGGGGGACTAATGAAAAACTGTTTTTT.

The V call is TRBV6-5, the J call TRBJ1-1; TRBD1 is a possible D gene (5 bases). The CDR3 has 15 amino acids. CDR1 is MNHEY, CDR2 SVGAGI, per germline. V was pared by 0 bases and J by 4 bases, with 12 bases between. The CDR3 sequence is CASSYSRLRGTEAFF. The DNA for the CDR3 is TGTGCCAGCAGTTACTCGAGGCTTAGGGGCACTGAAGCTTTCTTT.

This chain connects TRBV12-1 to TRBJ1-2; the table's D call of TRBD1 was not tested on the DNA. TRBV12-1 has pseudogene status. The CDR3 runs 12 residues. CDR3 in amino acids: CASSYGTGGYTF. The CDR3 nucleotides read TGTGCCAGCAGCTACGGGACAGGGGGCTACACCTTC.

Only one count was recorded for this clone. The chain links TRBV7-9 to TRBJ2-1; D is possibly TRBD1 (5 bases). Germline CDR1 and CDR2: SEHNR and FQNEAQ (reference sequence). This CDR3 has 13 residues. Trimming removed 5 bases at V and 7 bases at J, with 12 bases between. CDR3 residues: CASSPAGKNEQFF. DNA for the CDR3: TGTGCCAGCAGCCCGGCAGGGAAGAATGAGCAGTTCTTC.

The rearrangement links TRBV6-1 to TRBJ2-1; TRBD1 agrees at 9 bases. The CDR3 consists of 14 residues. Per germline, CDR1 MNHNS and CDR2 SASEGT. V shed 5 bases, J shed 6 bases, and the junction held 5 bases outside the gene matches. CDR3 nucleotide sequence: TGTGCCAGCAGTCGGGACAGGGAAGGCAATGAGCAGTTCTTC. This encodes CASSRDREGNEQFF.

V is TRBV7-9 and J is TRBJ1-6; 8 nucleotides agree with TRBD1. The V gene's germline CDR1 is SEHNR and CDR2 FQNEAQ (reference sequence). V lost 3 bases and J lost 16; bases outside the gene matches: 14. The CDR3 has 15 residues. CDR3 nucleotide sequence: TGTGCCAGCAGCTTCGCCGGGACAGGCGCCGTACTACTCCACTTT. It is translated as CASSFAGTGAVLLHF.

This chain uses TRBV12-1 with TRBJ2-7; the table's D call, TRBD1, has no DNA check behind it. TRBV12-1 is reported as a pseudogene. This CDR3 has 13 amino acids. This CDR3 reads CASSSGTGGEQYF. CDR3 nucleotide sequence: TGTGCCAGCAGCTCCGGGACAGGGGGCGAGCAGTACTTC.

This chain connects TRBV30 to TRBJ2-7; D gene ambiguous. This CDR3 has 13 amino acids. Trimming pared 5 bases from V and 3 bases from J, leaving 14 bases between. The germline gives CDR1 GTSNPN, CDR2 SVGIG (reference sequence). CDR3 in DNA: TGTGCCTGGGATTCCCGATCGGTCTACGAGCAGTACTTC. Its translation: CAWDSRSVYEQYF.

As to this clone: The junction and the germline gene differ at one end; a read error may be behind it. In nucleotides, the CDR3 is TGTGCCAGTAGTGTGACAAGGGACAGATACAATGAGCAGTTCTTC. Translated: CASSVTRDRYNEQFF. The V and J genes are TRBV6-1 and TRBJ2-1, with 7 bases that match TRBD1. Germline V gene sequence: CDR1 MNHNS, CDR2 SASEGT. This CDR3 has 15 residues.

This clone was seen a few times. V usage is TRBV2 and J usage is TRBJ2-7, with 9 bases that match TRBD1. The CDR3 has 14 residues. Losses at the gene ends were 3 bases for V and 7 bases for J; bases not matched to a gene: 7. The germline V gene has CDR1 SNHLY and CDR2 FYNNEI. DNA of the CDR3: TGTGCCAGCAGTGAGCAGGGACAGGGTGAAGAGCAGTACTTC. This sequence encodes CASSEQGQGEEQYF.

This chain links TRBV18 with TRBJ2-7, with 7 positions matching TRBD1. Germline V gene lookup returns CDR1 KGHSH and CDR2 LQKENI. The CDR3 is 16 residues long. The trim removed 2 bases at V and 0 bases at J, leaving 7 bases unmatched. The DNA for the CDR3 is TGTGCCAGCTCACCAAAGGGGGCGGCAAGCTCCTACGAGCAGTACTTC. Encoded protein: CASSPKGAASSYEQYF. The full variable domain, rest sourced from reference TRBV18 and TRBJ2-7, is NAGVMQNPRHLVRRRGQEARLRCSPMKGHSHVYWYRQLPEEGLKFMVYLQKENIIDESGMPKERFSAEFPKEGPSILRIQQVVRGDSAAYFCASSPKGAASSYEQYFGPGTRLTVT.

The V gene is TRBV6-1, the J gene TRBJ2-2, with D possibly TRBD1 on 6 matching bases. Germline loops: CDR1 MNHNS, CDR2 SASEGT. Between the trimmed V and J ends, which lost 5 bases and 5 bases, there was a span of 15 bases. The CDR3 has 15 amino acids. The CDR3 loop reads CASSTNRAGTGELFF. The CDR3 nucleotides are TGTGCCAGCAGTACCAACAGGGCTGGGACCGGGGAGCTGTTTTTT.

The chain joins TRBV7-9 to TRBJ2-3; a possible D gene is TRBD2 (6 bases). CDR3 length: 13 amino acids. Germline V gene data show CDR1 as SEHNR and CDR2 as FQNEAQ (reference sequence). Deletions cut 1 base from V and 7 bases from J, with 9 bases between. The CDR3 spells CASSLGGRNTQYF. The DNA for the CDR3 is TGTGCCAGCAGCTTAGGAGGGAGGAATACGCAGTATTTT.

This chain joins TRBV4-1 and TRBJ1-1; D gene ambiguous. The CDR3 loop spans 15 amino acids. Trimming shortened V by 4 bases and J by 0 bases, and 12 bases separated the two germline ends. The V gene's germline CDR1 is MGHRA and CDR2 YSYEKL. This chain's CDR3 is CASSPGRALNTEAFF. The CDR3 bases are TGCGCCAGCAGCCCGGGGAGGGCACTGAACACTGAAGCTTTCTTT.

The rearrangement links TRBV5-1 to TRBJ2-2; 9 nucleotides align to TRBD1. This CDR3 contains 15 residues. V lost 4 bases, J lost 7 bases, and 8 bases stayed unmatched. Germline lookup yields CDR1 SGHRS and CDR2 YFSETQ. DNA of the CDR3: TGCGCCAGCAGCGCTGACAGGGGGGCCGGCGGGGAGCTGTTTTTT. It codes for CASSADRGAGGELFF.

The chain carries TRBV30 and TRBJ1-1; D is undetermined. The CDR3 is 13 amino acids. CDR1 is GTSNPN, CDR2 SVGIG, per germline (reference sequence). V was trimmed by 2 bases and J by 5 bases, leaving 12 bases between them. This CDR3 reads CAWSPRVYTEAFF. The CDR3 DNA sequence: TGTGCCTGGAGTCCTCGGGTTTATACTGAAGCTTTCTTT. The full variable domain, in which reference TRBV30 and TRBJ1-1 provide the parts outside the CDR3, is SQTIHQWPATLVQPVGSPLSLECTVEGTSNPNLYWYRQAAGRGLQLLFYSVGIGQISSEVPQNLSASRPQDRQFILSSKKLLLSDSGFYLCAWSPRVYTEAFFGQGTRLTVV.

The CDR3, as DNA: TGTGCCACAGGGCGGACTAGCGGGGGATTAGATACGCAGTATTTT. Translated, it gives CATGRTSGGLDTQYF. J is TRBJ2-3 and V is TRBV18; 13 nucleotides agree with TRBD2. There are 15 residues in the CDR3. Looked up from germline, CDR1 is KGHSH and CDR2 is LQKENI. The V gene end was trimmed by 10 bases and the J gene end by 5 bases; junction bases not matched to a gene: 9. The complete variable domain, with remaining parts taken from reference TRBV18 and TRBJ2-3, reads NAGVMQNPRHLVRRRGQEARLRCSPMKGHSHVYWYRQLPEEGLKFMVYLQKENIIDESGMPKERFSAEFPKEGPSILRIQQVVRGDSAAYFCATGRTSGGLDTQYFGPGTRLTVL.